Sequencing of this T cell receptor (beta chain) was carried out in a study of early T cells in non-severe SARS-CoV-2 infection. Study-level background: The sequenced material was bulk RNA from unsorted whole blood, and its chains were unpaired. Study findings and constraints: VDJdb matching, biased toward anti-spike CD8 responses, missed private and CD4 specificities.

This clonotype appeared many times. The antigen remains unidentified. Unique molecular identifiers were added to individual cDNA molecules. TCRdb passed the 5' RACE reads through MiXCR, listing each CDR3 protein once. The sample lists some 67,000 distinct CDR3 sequences; roughly 13% were seen once. V lost 6 bases and J 6 bases, leaving 14 bases between the germline ends. The CDR3 contains 13 residues. The germline V gene encodes CDR1 SQVTM and CDR2 ANQGSEA. The receptor's source is an adult who was a healthcare worker with PCR-confirmed SARS-CoV-2 infection or an uninfected control (not recorded which). The sample was whole blood. The chain employs TRBV29-1 and TRBJ2-2; TRBD2 is a possible D gene (6 bases). CDR3 nucleotide sequence: TGCAGCGTCCTCTTTAGCGGTGCCGGGGAGCTGTTTTTT. Amino acid sequence: CSVLFSGAGELFF.